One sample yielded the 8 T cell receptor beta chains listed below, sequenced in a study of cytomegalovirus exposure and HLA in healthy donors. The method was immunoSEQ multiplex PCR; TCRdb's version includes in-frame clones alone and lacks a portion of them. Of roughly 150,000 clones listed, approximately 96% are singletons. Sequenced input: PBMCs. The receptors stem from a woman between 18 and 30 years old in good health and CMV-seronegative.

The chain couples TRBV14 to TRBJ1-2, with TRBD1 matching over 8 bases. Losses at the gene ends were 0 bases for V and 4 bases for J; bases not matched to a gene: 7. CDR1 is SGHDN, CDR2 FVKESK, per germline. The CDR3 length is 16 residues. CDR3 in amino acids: CASSQETGANLYGYTF. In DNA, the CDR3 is TGTGCCAGCAGCCAAGAGACAGGGGCCAACCTCTATGGCTACACCTTC.

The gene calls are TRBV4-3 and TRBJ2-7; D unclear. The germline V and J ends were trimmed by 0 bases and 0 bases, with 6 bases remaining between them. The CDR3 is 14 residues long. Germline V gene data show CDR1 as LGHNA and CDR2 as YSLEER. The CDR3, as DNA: TGCGCCAGCAGCCAAGAACGACTCTCCTACGAGCAGTACTTC. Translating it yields CASSQERLSYEQYF.

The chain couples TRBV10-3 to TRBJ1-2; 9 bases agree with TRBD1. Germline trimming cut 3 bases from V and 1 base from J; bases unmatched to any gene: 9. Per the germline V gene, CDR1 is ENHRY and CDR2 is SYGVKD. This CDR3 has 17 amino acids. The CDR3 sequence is CAISEIRDRENNYGYTF. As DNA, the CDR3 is TGTGCCATCAGTGAAATACGGGACAGGGAAAATAACTATGGCTACACCTTC.

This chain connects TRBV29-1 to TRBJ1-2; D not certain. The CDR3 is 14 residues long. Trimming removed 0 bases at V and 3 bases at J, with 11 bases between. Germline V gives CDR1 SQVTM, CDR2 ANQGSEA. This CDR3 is CSVEDNVVDYGYTF. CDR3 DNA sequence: TGCAGCGTTGAAGATAACGTAGTGGACTATGGCTACACCTTC.

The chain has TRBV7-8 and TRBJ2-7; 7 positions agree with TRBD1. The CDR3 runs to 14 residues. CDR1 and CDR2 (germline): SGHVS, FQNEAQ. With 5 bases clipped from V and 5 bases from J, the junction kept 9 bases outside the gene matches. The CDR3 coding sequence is TGTGCCAGCAGCCGCCGGGACAGTAGCCACGAGCAGTACTTC. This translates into CASSRRDSSHEQYF. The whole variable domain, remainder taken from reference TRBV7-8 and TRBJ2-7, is GAGVSQSPRYKVAKRGQDVALRCDPISGHVSLFWYQQALGQGPEFLTYFQNEAQLDKSGLPSDRFFAERPEGSVSTLKIQRTQQEDSAVYLCASSRRDSSHEQYFGPGTRLTVT.

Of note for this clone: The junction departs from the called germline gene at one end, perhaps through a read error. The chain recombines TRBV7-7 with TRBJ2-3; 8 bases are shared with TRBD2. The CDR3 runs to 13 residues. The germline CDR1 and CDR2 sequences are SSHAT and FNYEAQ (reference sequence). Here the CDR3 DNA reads TGTGCTAGCAGCCACGGGGGGGGAGATACGCAGTATTTT. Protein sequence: CASSHGGGDTQYF.

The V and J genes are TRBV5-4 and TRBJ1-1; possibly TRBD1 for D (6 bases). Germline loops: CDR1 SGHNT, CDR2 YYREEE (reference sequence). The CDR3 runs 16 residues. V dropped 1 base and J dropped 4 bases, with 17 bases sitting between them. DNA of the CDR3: TGTGCCAGCAGCTTGAGTTTGAACAGGGACGGCACTGAAGCTTTCTTT. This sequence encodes CASSLSLNRDGTEAFF. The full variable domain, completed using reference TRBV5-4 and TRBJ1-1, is ETGVTQSPTHLIKTRGQQVTLRCSSQSGHNTVSWYQQALGQGPQFIFQYYREEENGRGNFPPRFSGLQFPNYSSELNVNALELDDSALYLCASSLSLNRDGTEAFFGQGTRLTVV.

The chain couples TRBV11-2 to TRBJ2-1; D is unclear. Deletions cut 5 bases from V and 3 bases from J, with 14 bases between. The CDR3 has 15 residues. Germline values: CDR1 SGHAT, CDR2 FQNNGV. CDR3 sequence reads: CASSPQAIRYNEQFF. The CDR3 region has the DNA TGTGCCAGCAGCCCTCAGGCTATTCGCTACAATGAGCAGTTCTTC.